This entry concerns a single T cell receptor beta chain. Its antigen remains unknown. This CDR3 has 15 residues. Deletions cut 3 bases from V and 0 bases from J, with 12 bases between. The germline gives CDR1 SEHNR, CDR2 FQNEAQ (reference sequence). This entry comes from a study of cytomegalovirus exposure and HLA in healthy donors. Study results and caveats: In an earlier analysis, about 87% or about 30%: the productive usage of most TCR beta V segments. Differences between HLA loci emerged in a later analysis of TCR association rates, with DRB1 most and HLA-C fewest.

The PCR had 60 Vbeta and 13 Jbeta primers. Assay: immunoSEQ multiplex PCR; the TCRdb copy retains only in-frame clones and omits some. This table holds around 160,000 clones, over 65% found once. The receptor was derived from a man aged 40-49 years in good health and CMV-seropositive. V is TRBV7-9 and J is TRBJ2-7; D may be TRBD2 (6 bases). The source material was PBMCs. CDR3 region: CASSFPGGGSYEQYF. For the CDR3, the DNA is TGTGCCAGCAGCTTTCCCGGGGGAGGCTCCTACGAGCAGTACTTC.